The entry below describes one T cell receptor (beta chain). Between the trimmed V and J ends, which lost 1 base and 10 bases, there was a span of 8 bases. The CDR3 contains 12 residues. Germline CDR1 is SEHNR and CDR2 is FQNEAQ (reference sequence). Using immunoSEQ multiplex PCR, the repertoire was profiled, and TCRdb retains in-frame clones only, with some absent. The sample gives 250,000 to 400,000 clones, 88% of which show up once; roughly 0.96% is in the top ten. These data belong to a study of cytomegalovirus exposure and HLA in healthy donors. The sequenced sample consisted of PBMCs. This TCR was sampled from a man aged 25 to 45 in good health and CMV-seronegative. This chain joins TRBV7-9 and TRBJ2-1; D ambiguous. The CDR3 loop is CASSLDRTEQFF. The CDR3 bases are TGTGCCAGCAGCTTAGACAGAACGGAGCAGTTCTTC.